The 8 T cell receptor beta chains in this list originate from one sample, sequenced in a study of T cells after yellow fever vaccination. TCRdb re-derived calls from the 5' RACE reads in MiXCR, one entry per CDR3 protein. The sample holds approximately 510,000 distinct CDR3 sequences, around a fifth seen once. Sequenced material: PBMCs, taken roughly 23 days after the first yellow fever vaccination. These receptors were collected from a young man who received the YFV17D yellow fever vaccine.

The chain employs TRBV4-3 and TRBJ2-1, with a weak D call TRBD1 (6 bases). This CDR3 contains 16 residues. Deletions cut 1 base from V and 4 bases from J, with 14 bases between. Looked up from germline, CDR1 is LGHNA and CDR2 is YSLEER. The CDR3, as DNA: TGCGCCAGCAGCCAAGCCCCGGGACAACTTTACAATGAGCAGTTCTTC. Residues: CASSQAPGQLYNEQFF.

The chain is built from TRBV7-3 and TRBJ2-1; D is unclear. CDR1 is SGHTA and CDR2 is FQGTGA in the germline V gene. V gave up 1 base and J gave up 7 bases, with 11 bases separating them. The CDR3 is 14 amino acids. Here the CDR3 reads CASSLSLDANEQFF. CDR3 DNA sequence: TGTGCCAGCAGCTTAAGTCTCGATGCAAATGAGCAGTTCTTC.

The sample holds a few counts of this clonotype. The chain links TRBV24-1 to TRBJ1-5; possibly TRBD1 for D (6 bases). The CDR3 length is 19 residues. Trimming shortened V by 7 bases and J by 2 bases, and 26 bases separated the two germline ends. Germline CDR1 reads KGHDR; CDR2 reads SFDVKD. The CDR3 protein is CATRTTGIPSRWCNQPQHF. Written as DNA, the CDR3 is TGTGCCACCAGGACAACAGGGATCCCTAGCAGGTGGTGCAATCAGCCCCAGCATTTT.

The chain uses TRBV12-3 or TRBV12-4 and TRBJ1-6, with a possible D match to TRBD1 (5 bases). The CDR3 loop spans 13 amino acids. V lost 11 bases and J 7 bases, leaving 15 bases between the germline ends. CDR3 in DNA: TGTGCCGCTTGGGGGGGAGCGAATTCACCCCTCCACTTT. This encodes CAAWGGANSPLHF.

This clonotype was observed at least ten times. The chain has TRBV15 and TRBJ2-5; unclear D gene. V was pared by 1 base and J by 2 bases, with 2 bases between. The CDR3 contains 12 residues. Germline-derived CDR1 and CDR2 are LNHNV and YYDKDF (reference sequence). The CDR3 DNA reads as TGTGCCACCAGCAGAGTTCAAGAGACCCAGTACTTC. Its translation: CATSRVQETQYF.

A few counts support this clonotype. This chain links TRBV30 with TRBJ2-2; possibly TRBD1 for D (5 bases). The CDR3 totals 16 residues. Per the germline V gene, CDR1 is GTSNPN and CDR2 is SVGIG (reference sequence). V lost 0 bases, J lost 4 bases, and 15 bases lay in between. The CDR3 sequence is CAWSVQSGSRTGELFF. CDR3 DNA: TGTGCCTGGAGTGTACAATCAGGGTCACGCACCGGGGAGCTGTTTTTT. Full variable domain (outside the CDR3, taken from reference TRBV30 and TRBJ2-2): SQTIHQWPATLVQPVGSPLSLECTVEGTSNPNLYWYRQAAGRGLQLLFYSVGIGQISSEVPQNLSASRPQDRQFILSSKKLLLSDSGFYLCAWSVQSGSRTGELFFGEGSRLTVL.

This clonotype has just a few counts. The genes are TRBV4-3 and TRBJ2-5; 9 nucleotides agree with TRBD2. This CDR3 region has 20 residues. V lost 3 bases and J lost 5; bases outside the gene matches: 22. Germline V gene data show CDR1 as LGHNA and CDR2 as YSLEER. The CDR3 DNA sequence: TGCGCCAGCAGCCACCTACGTCCTAGCGGGGATGAAGGGTGGGTGGAGACCCAGTACTTC. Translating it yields CASSHLRPSGDEGWVETQYF.

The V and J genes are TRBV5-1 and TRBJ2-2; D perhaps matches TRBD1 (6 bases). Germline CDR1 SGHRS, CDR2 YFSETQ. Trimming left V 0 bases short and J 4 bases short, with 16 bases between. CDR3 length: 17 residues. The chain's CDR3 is CASSLAQWQGSTGELFF. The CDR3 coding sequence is TGCGCCAGCAGCTTGGCCCAGTGGCAGGGGAGCACCGGGGAGCTGTTTTTT.